This TCR beta chain was sequenced during a study of T-cell reconstitution after alpha-beta-depleted transplantation in children. The V and J ends lost 8 bases and 4 bases respectively, with 11 bases between them. This CDR3 has 12 amino acids. Germline V gives CDR1 ENHRY, CDR2 SYGVKD. The TCRbeta library incorporated unique molecular identifiers. TCRdb passed the PCR reads through MiXCR, listing each CDR3 protein once. The sample comprises a few hundred thousand distinct CDR3 sequences, around 15% of which are singletons, and 25% to 35% rests with the top ten. The source material was PBMCs, mostly from graft donor cells, sampled 360 days after TCRalphabeta/CD19-depleted stem cell transplant. The V call is TRBV10-3, the J call TRBJ1-2; no reliable D call. The sequence was obtained from a boy under three years old who had a stem cell transplant for Wiskott-Aldrich syndrome, so the T cells may come from the graft donor. As DNA, the CDR3 is TGTGCCATCGTTTGGGGTAGCTATGGCTACACCTTC. It translates to CAIVWGSYGYTF.